This T cell receptor (beta chain) was recorded in a study of T and B cells in COVID-19 patients. Looking at the study overall: Most recovered patients had mild to moderate COVID-19 treated as outpatients. The recovered cohort's median age was approximately 37 years, versus less than 70 years in active infection. Whole-study findings and limits: Clonality of TRB repertoires was high in active COVID-19; recovery brought above-healthy diversity and richness.

Blood genomic DNA input for TRB amplification was about 240-550 ng. CDR3 length: 17 amino acids. Germline CDR1 is SQVTM and CDR2 is ANQGSEA. The J segment lost 0 bases and the V segment lost 6 bases, leaving 12 bases of the junction unmatched. Sample share makes this clonotype medium-sized. Its antigen remains unidentified. BIOMED2 TRB-A/B primer pools were used in multiplex TRB PCR. A single record per CDR3 protein comes from TCRdb applying MiXCR to the multiplex PCR reads. The sample records fewer than 6,000 distinct CDR3 sequences, around a fifth being singletons. This clonotype originated in a human donor with active COVID-19. The rearrangement uses TRBV29-1 and TRBJ2-7; the match to TRBD2 covers 12 bases. The sequencing sample was made of blood. CDR3 coding DNA: TGCAGCGTAGCCGGGACTAGCGGGTTCGCGAGCTCCTACGAGCAGTACTTC. This translates into CSVAGTSGFASSYEQYF.